This T cell receptor beta chain appears in the sequencing data of a study of blood T cell repertoires in COVID-19 (dated by TCRdb to 2020 to 2022). Context from the whole study: The collaborator samples originated in the United States, Italy and Spain and spanned the acute and convalescent phases of COVID-19. The samples were drawn from the first 160 participants of the ongoing ImmuneRACE study and from roughly 1,300 subjects provided by 6 global collaborators. Nearly every sample came with metadata listing a de-identified subject ID, COVID-19 status, age in years and sex. The prospective study material was composed of cDNA or gDNA derived from T cells, B-cell-depleted T cells, or PBMCs. HLA class I and class II types, where available, came from metadata supplied by the sample provider rather than from assay-based typing. The repertoires were made available in a free public database intended to serve as a resource for research on the immune response to SARS-CoV-2. Subjects who had been exposed to COVID-19, were actively infected with it, or had recovered from it provided the deeply sampled blood TCRbeta repertoires that made up the dataset.

Results and caveats for the whole study, not just this receptor: Clinical and demographic metadata were provided uncurated, with the amount varying by source and participant.

The immunoSEQ Assay, a bias-controlled multiplex PCR, was used to amplify TCRbeta CDR3 regions from genomic DNA. Under the source paper's analysis protocol: Nucleated cell counts per sample were estimated from amplification of reference gene primers within the assay. To quantify the absolute abundance of each unique TCRbeta CDR3 rearrangement, sequence reads were collapsed and filtered. For each sample, productive Simpson clonality was calculated as the square root of Simpson's diversity index over productive rearrangements. As stored in TCRdb, this immuneACCESS dataset retains in-frame rearrangements with V and J assigned. A fraction of the clones does not appear; measured against another copy, unresolved V genes explain less than half of the discrepancy, and the remainder lacks a known reason. V, J and clone size reflect that table, while D and trimming were determined from the DNA. This sample gives 350,000 to 500,000 clones in total; 80% to 90% of them show up just once. The top ten constitute less than 0.95% of the sample.

The CDR3 has 15 amino acids, counting the end cysteine and phenylalanine. The DNA shown is the 45-base CDR3, in frame from base 1. V is trimmed back by 3 bases and J by 2 bases, and the junction contains 4 bases that no gene match accounts for. The germline V gene (reference sequence) supplies CDR1 SEHNR and CDR2 FQNEAQ. At one collaborating source in Seattle, patients were enrolled during active infection and were followed longitudinally through the course of disease. Collaborating institutions collected whole blood in K2EDTA tubes following their own protocols. For TCRbeta analysis, collaborator samples were shipped as frozen whole blood, as isolated PBMCs, or as DNA extracted from either sample type. On this clone itself: Its cognate antigen has yet to be identified. Per-base quality was not reported, and no clone a single base away is much larger than it.

This sequence uses TRBV7-9 and TRBJ2-5; 9 of the junction bases match TRBD1. The receptor was derived from a young man with COVID-19, enrolled during active disease. The specimen sequenced was peripheral blood. The DNA sequence is given as TGTGCCAGCAGCTTTCGACAGGGGGATCAAGAGACCCAGTACTTC. The resulting protein is CASSFRQGDQETQYF.